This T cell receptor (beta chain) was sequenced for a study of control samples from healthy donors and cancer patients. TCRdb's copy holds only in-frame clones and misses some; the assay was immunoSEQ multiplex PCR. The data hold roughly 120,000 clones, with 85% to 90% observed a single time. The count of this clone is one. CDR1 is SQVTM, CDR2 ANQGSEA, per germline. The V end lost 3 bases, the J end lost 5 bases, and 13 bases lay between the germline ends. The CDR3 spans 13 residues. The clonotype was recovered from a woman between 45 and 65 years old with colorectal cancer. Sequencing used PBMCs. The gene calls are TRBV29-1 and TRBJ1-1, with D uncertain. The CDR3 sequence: CSVEQYSGTEAFF. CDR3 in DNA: TGCAGCGTTGAGCAGTACTCGGGGACTGAAGCTTTCTTT.